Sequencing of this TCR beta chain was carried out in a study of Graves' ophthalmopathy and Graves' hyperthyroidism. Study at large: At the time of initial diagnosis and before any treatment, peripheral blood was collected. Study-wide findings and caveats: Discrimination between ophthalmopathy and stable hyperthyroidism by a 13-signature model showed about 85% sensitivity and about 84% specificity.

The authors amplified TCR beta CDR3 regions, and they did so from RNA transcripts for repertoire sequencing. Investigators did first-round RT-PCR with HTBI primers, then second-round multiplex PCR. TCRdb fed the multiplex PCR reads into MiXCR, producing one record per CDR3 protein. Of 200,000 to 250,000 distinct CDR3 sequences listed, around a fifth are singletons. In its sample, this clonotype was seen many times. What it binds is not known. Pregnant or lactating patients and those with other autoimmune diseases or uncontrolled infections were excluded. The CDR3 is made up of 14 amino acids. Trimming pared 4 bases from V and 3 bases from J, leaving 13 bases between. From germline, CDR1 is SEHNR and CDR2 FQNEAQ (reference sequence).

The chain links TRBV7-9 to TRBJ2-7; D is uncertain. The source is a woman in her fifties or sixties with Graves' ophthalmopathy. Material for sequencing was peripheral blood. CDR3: CASSSSGSFYEQYF. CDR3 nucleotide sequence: TGTGCCAGCAGCTCTTCGGGTAGCTTCTACGAGCAGTACTTC. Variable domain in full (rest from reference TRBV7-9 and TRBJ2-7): DTGVSQNPRHKITKRGQNVTFRCDPISEHNRLYWYRQTLGQGPEFLTYFQNEAQLEKSRLLSDRFSAERPKGSFSTLEIQRTEQGDSAMYLCASSSSGSFYEQYFGPGTRLTVT.